The T cell receptor beta chain under discussion was sequenced for a study of cytomegalovirus exposure and HLA in healthy donors. Study-wide context: The approximately 120 validation repertoires, a later analysis reported, used the same platform as the 666 first-cohort repertoires. Study-wide points: Through in vitro validation, three CMV-associated chains were shown to be specific for CMV antigens. The investigators catalogued some 150 TCR beta chains as cytomegalovirus-associated.

This clone was seen a handful of times. Its antigen is not known. Assay used: immunoSEQ multiplex PCR; TCRdb lists only in-frame clones, some missing. Among under 250,000 clones listed, around 90% were seen once. Germline V gives CDR1 MNHNS, CDR2 SASEGT. CDR3 length equals 14 residues. Losses at the gene ends were 6 bases for V and 6 bases for J; bases not matched to a gene: 8. The sequence derives from a woman in her late teens or twenties in good health and CMV-seropositive. This chain connects TRBV6-1 to TRBJ1-2; TRBD1 matches 9 bases. Sample: PBMCs. CDR3 sequence reads: CASRGTGIQHGYTF. The DNA of the CDR3 is TGTGCCAGCAGAGGGACAGGGATACAACATGGCTACACCTTC.